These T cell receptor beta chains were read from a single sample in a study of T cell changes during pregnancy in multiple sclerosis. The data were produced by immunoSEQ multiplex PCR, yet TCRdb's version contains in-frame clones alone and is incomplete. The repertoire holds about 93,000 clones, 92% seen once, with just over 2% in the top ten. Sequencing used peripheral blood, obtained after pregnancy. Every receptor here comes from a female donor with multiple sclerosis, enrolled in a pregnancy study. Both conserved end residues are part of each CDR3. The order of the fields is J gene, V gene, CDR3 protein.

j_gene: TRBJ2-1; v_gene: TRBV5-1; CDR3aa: CASSTGLAGAYNEQFF
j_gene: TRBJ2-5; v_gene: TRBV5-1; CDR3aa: CASHRDQETQYF
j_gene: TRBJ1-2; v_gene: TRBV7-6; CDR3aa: CASSPDAGRRGYTF
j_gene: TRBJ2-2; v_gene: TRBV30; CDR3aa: CAWNQGTGELFF
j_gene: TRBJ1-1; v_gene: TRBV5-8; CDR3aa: CASSHDRGSMNTEAFF
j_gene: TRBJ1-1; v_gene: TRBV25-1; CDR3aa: CASSEVWGAEAFF
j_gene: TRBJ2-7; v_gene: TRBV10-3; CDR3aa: CAISESVADSYEQYF
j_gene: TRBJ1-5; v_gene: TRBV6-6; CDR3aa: CASSSPVRSNQPQHF
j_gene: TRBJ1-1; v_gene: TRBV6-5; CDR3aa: CASSYSGTGYRAFF
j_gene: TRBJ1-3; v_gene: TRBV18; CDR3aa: CASSPPGGSGNTIYF
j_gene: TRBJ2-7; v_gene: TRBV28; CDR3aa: CASSWGTGTYEQYF
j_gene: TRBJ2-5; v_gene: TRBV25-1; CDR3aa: CASSDPQGMPETQYF
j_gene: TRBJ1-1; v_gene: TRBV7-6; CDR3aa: CASSLSAQSTEAFF
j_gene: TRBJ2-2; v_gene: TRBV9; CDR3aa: CASSVGPGGELFF
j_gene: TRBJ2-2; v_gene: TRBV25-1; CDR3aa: CASSGPGQGTGNTGELFF
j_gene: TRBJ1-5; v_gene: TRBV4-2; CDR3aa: CASSPTGGNQPQHF
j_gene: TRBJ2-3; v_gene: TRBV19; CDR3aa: CASSIQRGDTQYF
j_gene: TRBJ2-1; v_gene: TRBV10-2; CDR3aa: CASNPGTSATNEQFF
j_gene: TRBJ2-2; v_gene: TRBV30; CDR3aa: CACGLAGIGELFF
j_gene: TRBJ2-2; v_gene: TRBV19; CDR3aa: CASSRNRDIDPGELFF
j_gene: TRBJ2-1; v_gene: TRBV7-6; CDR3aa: CASSRTGTSVKGEQFF
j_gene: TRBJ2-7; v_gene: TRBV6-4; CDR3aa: CASSDSGGSDEQYF
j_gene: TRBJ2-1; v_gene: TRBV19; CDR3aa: CASSSYNEQFF
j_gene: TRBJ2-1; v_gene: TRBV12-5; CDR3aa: CASVPTRRSIQFF
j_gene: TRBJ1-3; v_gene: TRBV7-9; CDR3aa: CASSHGGTGTAGNTIYF
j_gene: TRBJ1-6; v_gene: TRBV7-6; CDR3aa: CASSPGGGQGSPLHF
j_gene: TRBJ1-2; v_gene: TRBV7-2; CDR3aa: CASSSMTGDLTANYGYTF
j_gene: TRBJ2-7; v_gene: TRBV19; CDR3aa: CARTRESKSYEQYF
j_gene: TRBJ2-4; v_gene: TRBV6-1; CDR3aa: CASSEAFGGRPGNIQYF
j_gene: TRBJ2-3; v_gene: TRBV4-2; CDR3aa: CASSQDTGGTDTQYF
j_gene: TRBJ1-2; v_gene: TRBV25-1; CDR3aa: CASSEYEGADGYTF
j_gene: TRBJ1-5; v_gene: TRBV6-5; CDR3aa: CASRRLIDSNQPQHF